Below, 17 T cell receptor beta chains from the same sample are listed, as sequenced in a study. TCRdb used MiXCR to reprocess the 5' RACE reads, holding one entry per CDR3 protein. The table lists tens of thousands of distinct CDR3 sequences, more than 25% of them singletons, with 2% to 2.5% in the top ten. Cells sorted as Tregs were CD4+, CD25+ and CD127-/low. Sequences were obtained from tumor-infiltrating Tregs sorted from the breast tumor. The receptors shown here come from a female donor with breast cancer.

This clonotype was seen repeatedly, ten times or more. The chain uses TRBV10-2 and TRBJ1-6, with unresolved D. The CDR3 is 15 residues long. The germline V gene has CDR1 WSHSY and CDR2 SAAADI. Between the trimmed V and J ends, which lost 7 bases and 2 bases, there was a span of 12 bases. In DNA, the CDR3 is TGCGCCAGCACGGATAAGGGTACCTATAATTCACCCCTCCACTTT. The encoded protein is CASTDKGTYNSPLHF.

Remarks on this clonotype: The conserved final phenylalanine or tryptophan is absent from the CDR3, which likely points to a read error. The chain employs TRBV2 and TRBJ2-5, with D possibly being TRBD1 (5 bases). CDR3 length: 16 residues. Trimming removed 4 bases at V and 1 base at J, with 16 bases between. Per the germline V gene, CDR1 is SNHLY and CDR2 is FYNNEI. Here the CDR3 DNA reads TGTGCCAGCAGTGTCCAACCAGGGTCCATCCAAGAGACCCAGTACTCC. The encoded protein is CASSVQPGSIQETQYS.

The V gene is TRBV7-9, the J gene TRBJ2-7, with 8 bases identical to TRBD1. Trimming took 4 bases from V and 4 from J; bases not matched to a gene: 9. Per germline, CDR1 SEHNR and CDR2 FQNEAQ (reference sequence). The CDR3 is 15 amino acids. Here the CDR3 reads CASSSIRGQMYEQYF. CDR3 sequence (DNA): TGTGCCAGCAGCTCCATCAGGGGGCAGATGTACGAGCAGTACTTC.

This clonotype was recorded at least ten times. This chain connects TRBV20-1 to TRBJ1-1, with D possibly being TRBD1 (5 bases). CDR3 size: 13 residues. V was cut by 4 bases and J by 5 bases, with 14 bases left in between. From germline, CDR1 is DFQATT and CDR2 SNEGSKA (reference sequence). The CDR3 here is CSATEGRRTEAFF. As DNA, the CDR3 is TGCAGTGCTACCGAGGGGCGGAGGACTGAAGCTTTCTTT.

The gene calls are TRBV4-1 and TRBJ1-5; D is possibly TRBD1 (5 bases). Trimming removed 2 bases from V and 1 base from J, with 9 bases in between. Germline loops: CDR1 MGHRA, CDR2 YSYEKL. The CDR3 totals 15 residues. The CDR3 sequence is CASSQPWDSNQPQHF. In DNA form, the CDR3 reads TGCGCCAGCAGCCAACCTTGGGACAGCAATCAGCCCCAGCATTTT.

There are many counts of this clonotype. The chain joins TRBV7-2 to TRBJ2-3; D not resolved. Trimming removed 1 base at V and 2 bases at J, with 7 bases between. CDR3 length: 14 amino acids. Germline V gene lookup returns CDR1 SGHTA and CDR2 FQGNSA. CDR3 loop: CASSLDGNTDTQYF. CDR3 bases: TGTGCCAGCAGCTTAGATGGTAACACAGATACGCAGTATTTT.

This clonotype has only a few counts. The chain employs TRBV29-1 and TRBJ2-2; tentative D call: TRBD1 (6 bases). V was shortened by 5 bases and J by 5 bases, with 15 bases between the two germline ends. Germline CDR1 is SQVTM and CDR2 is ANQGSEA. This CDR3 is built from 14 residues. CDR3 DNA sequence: TGCAGCGTTTATAGGGGGACAAATACCGGGGAGCTGTTTTTT. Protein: CSVYRGTNTGELFF.

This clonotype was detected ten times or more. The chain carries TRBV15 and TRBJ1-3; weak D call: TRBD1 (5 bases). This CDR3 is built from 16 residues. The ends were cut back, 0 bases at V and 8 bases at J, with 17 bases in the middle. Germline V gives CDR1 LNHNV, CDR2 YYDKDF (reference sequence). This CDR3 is CATSRDRGRTGDTIYF. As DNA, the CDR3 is TGTGCCACCAGCAGAGATCGGGGACGAACCGGGGACACCATATATTTT.

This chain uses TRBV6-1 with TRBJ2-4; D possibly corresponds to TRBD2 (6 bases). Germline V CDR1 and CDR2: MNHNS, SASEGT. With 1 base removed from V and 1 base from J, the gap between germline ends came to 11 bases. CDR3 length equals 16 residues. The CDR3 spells CASSEDGTGAKNIQYF. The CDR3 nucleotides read TGTGCCAGCAGTGAAGATGGGACTGGGGCCAAAAACATTCAGTACTTC.

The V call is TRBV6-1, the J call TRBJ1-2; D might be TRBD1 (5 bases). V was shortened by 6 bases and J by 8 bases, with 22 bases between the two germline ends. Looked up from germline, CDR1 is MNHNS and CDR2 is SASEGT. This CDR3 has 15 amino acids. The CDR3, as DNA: TGTGCCAGCAGGTCGTCTGGGGGTATCCTCGGGGGCTACACCTTC. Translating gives CASRSSGGILGGYTF.

For the CDR3, the DNA is TGTGCCAGCTCACCAACAGGTGGGAGTCAGCCCCAGCATTTT. As protein: CASSPTGGSQPQHF. The V and J genes are TRBV18 and TRBJ1-5; weak D call: TRBD1 (5 bases). The germline CDR1 and CDR2 sequences are KGHSH and LQKENI. The V gene lost 2 bases and the J gene lost 6 bases, with 11 bases spanning the gap. The CDR3 is made up of 14 amino acids.

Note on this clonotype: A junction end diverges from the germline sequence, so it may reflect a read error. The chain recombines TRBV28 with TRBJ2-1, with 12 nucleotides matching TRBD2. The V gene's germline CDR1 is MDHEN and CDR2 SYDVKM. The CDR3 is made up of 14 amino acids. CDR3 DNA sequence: TGTGCCAGCAAGCTCAGACTAGCGGGAGCCCTTAGGGTCTTC. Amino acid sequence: CASKLRLAGALRVF.

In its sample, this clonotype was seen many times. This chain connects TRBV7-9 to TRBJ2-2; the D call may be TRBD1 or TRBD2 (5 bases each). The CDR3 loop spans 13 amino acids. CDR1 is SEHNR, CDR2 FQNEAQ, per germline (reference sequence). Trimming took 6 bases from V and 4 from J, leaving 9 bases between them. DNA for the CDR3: TGTGCCAGCAGGAGGGACCTCACCGGGGAGCTGTTTTTT. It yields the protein CASRRDLTGELFF.

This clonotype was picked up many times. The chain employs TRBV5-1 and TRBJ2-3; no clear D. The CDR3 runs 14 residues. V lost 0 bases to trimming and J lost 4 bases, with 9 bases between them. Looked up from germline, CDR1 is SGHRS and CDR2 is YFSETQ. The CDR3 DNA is TGCGCCAGCAGCTTGGGAGGATTTCCAGATACGCAGTATTTT. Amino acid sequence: CASSLGGFPDTQYF.

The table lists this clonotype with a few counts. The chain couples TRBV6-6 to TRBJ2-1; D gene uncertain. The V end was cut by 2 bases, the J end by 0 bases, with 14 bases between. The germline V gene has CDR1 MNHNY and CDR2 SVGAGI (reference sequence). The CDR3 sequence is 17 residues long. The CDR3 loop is CASSYGRPRSSYNEQFF. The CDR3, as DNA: TGTGCCAGCAGTTACGGCAGGCCGAGAAGCTCCTACAATGAGCAGTTCTTC.

This CDR3 reads CASSTRQGVGGELFF. In nucleotides, the CDR3 is TGTGCCAGCAGCACCCGACAGGGGGTCGGCGGGGAGCTGTTTTTT. The chain combines TRBV7-2 with TRBJ2-2, with TRBD1 matching over 9 bases. This CDR3 region has 15 residues. V lost 5 bases and J lost 7; bases outside the gene matches: 8. CDR1 is SGHTA, CDR2 FQGNSA, per germline.

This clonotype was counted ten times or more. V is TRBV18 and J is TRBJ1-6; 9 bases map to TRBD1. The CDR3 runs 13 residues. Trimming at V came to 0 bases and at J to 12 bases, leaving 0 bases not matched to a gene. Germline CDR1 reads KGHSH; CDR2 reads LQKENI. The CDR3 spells CASSPPGQGPLHF. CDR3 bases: TGTGCCAGCTCACCACCGGGACAGGGACCCCTCCACTTT.